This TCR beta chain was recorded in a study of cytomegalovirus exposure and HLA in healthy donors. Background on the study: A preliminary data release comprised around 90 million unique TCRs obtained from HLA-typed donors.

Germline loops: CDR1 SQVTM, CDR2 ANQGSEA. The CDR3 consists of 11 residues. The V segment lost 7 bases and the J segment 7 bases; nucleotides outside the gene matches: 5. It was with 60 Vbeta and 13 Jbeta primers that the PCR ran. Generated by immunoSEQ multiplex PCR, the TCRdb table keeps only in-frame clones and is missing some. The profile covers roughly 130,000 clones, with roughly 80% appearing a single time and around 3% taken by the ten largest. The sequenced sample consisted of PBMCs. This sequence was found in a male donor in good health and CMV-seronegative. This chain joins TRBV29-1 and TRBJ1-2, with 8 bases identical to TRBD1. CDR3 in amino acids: CSEGQGAGYTF. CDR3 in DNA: TGCAGCGAAGGACAGGGTGCTGGCTACACCTTC.